This entry features one T cell receptor beta chain sequence. As yet, its antigen is unknown. This sample is part of a study of cytomegalovirus exposure and HLA in healthy donors. Study findings and constraints: Three of the chains that were CMV-associated were confirmed in vitro to be specific for CMV antigens.

Primers included in the PCR were 60 Vbeta and 13 Jbeta primers. Using immunoSEQ multiplex PCR, the repertoire was profiled, and TCRdb retains in-frame clones only, with some absent. Of 150,000 or so clones detected, over 70% appear once; the ten largest clones hold under 1.5%. The germline CDR1 and CDR2 sequences are MDHEN and SYDVKM. V was shortened by 7 bases and J by 4 bases, with 13 bases between the two germline ends. The CDR3 is 13 residues long. The sample was PBMCs. The TCR comes from a woman aged 30 to 39 in good health and CMV-seronegative. The gene calls are TRBV28 and TRBJ1-2; D might be TRBD1 (6 bases). In nucleotides, the CDR3 is TGTGCCAGCACTCAGACAGGAGTCTATGGCTACACCTTC. Its protein is CASTQTGVYGYTF.